This T cell receptor beta chain is from a study of CD8+ T cells in alopecia areata (dated by TCRdb to 2017 to 2018). Background on the whole study: To study T cell clonal expansion in alopecia areata, the researchers applied high-throughput TCRbeta sequencing to both the C3H/HeJ mouse model and human patients. On the human side, TCRbeta sequencing was run on scalp tissue and on sorted CD4+ and CD8+ peripheral blood T cells from healthy controls and from alopecia areata patients with either patchy or totalis/universalis disease. Scalp clonality was compared among normal scalp (n=4), patchy alopecia areata scalp (n=8), and alopecia totalis/universalis scalp (n=8). Amplification of TCRbeta CDR3 regions was done by immunoSEQ multiplex PCR using 35 Vbeta forward primers and 13 Jbeta reverse primers. The RNA source kit depended on sample type: the PAXgene miRNA kit for fixed scalp, the miRNeasy kit for PBMCs, and the RNeasy kit for mouse skin.

Receptor amplification or capture employed the immunoSEQ multiplex PCR assay. To provide template for TCR sequencing, every sample had RNA extracted and reverse transcribed into cDNA. First-strand cDNA was synthesized using SuperScript III with a 2:1 mix of oligo-dT and random hexamers. A synthetic immune receptor repertoire was used to gauge amplification bias, and whatever bias remained was removed computationally. The paper's data handling went like this. Raw reads were preprocessed for error removal, and CDR3 was defined according to IMGT conventions as running from the conserved cysteine to phenylalanine. Clonality was calculated as 1 minus Shannon entropy normalized by log2 of the number of productive unique TCRs. Whether scalp clones were CD4 or CD8 was inferred by matching scalp TCRbeta sequences against CD4 and CD8 repertoires sorted from blood. The source is immuneACCESS, and TCRdb retained only in-frame sequences with V and J called. Part of the clones is not carried over; for the studies checked, unresolved V genes explain less than half of this, and the remainder is unexplained. That table is the source of V, J and clone size, and D and trimming were worked out from the DNA. Present in this sample are 150,000 to 200,000 clones, around 55% of which were seen just once. The ten largest clones represent around 5% of the sample.

PBMCs were isolated by density centrifugation and stained for CD3, CD4 and CD8, and CD4+ and CD8+ T cells were sorted on a FACSAria. Scalp biopsies and blood samples were obtained from unaffected controls. What the study reported, not specific to this receptor: Lesional scalp, especially in alopecia totalis/universalis, showed higher clonality and more expanded CD8+ clones than normal scalp, suggesting antigenic drive. TCR sequences shared between patients were less clear than in mice, possibly partly because of HLA diversity in the patient population. Scalp TCR repertoire analysis is complicated because resident alphabeta T cells in normal human skin are also sequenced, whereas mouse skin is dominated by gammadelta T cells.

This clone showed up many times. No cognate antigen has been identified for it. No qualities accompany the bases; no much larger clone lies one base away. The CDR3 covers 9 residues, taking in both the cysteine and the phenylalanine. Kept here is only the CDR3 DNA, which spans 27 bases and is read in frame from base 1. Via the germline V gene (reference sequence), CDR1 is DFQATT and CDR2 SNEGSKA. V loses 3 bases of germline sequence and J loses 10 bases, and the interval between the two ends is 6 bases. The sequence was obtained from a human donor in good health. Sequences were obtained from CD4+ T cells sorted from blood. The rearrangement combines TRBV20-1 with TRBJ1-1, with the D gene call left open. The nucleotide sequence reads TGCAGTGCTAGTAAGCCAGCTTTCTTT. Its amino acids are CSASKPAFF.